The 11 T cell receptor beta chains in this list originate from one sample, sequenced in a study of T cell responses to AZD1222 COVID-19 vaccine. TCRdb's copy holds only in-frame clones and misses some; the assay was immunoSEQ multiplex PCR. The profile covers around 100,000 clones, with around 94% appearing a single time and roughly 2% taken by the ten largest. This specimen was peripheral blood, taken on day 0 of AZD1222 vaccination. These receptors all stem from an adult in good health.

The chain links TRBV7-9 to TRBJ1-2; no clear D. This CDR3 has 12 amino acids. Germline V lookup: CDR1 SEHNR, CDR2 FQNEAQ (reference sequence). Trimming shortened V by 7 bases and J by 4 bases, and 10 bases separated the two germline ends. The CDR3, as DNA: TGTGCCAGCAAAGGCAGGCCCTATGGCTACACCTTC. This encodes CASKGRPYGYTF.

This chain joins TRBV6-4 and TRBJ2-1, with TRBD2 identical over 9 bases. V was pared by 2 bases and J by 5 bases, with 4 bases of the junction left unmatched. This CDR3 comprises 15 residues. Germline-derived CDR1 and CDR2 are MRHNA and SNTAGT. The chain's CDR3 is CASSDGRGGNNEQFF. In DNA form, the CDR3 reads TGTGCCAGCAGTGACGGGCGGGGGGGAAACAATGAGCAGTTCTTC.

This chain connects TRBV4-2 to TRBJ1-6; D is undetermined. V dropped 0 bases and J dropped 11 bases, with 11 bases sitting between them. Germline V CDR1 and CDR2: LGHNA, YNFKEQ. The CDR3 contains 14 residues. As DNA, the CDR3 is TGTGCCAGCAGCCAAGAACGACAAGATCCACCCCTCCACTTT. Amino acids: CASSQERQDPPLHF.

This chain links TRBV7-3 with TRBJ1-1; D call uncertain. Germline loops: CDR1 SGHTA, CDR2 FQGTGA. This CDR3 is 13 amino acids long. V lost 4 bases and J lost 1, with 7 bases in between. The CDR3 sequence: CASSYQQNTEAFF. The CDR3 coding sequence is TGTGCCAGCAGCTACCAGCAGAACACTGAAGCTTTCTTT. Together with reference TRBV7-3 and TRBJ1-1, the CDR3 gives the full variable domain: GAGVSQTPSNKVTEKGKYVELRCDPISGHTALYWYRQSLGQGPEFLIYFQGTGAADDSGLPNDRFFAVRPEGSVSTLKIQRTERGDSAVYLCASSYQQNTEAFFGQGTRLTVV.

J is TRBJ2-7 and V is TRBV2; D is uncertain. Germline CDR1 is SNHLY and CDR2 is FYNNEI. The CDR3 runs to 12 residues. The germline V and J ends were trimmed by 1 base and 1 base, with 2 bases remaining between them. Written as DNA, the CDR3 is TGTGCCAGCAGTGAAGAGTCCTACGAGCAGTACTTC. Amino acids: CASSEESYEQYF.

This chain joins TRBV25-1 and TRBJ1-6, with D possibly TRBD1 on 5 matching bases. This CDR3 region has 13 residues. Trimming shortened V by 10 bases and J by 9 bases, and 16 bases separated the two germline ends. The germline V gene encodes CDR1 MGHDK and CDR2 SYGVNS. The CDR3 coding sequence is TGTGCCACCAGGGAAAGTGGCTTTTCACCCCTCCACTTT. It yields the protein CATRESGFSPLHF.

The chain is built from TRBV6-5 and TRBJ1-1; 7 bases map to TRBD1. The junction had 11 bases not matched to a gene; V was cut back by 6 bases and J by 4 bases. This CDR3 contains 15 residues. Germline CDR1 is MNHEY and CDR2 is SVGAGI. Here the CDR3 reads CASSISRGRVTEAFF. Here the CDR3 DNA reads TGTGCCAGCAGCATTTCCAGGGGGAGAGTCACTGAAGCTTTCTTT.

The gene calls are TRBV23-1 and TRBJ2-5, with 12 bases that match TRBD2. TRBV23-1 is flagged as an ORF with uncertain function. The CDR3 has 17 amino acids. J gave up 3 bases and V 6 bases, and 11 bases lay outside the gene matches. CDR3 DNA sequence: TGCGCCAGCAGCACACGCGCTAGCGGGGGGGAAGAAGAGACCCAGTACTTC. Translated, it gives CASSTRASGGEEETQYF.

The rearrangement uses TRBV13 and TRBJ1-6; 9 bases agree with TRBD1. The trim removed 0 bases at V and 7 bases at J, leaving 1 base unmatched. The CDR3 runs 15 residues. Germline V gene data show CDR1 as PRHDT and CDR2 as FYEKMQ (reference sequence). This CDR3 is CASSLGTGGNSPLHF. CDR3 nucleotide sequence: TGTGCCAGCAGCTTAGGAACAGGGGGCAATTCACCCCTCCACTTT.

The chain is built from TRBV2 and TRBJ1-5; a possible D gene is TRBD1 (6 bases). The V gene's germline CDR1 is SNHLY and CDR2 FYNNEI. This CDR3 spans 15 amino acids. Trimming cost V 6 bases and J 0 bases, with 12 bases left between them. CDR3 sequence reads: CASSLNRVSNQPQHF. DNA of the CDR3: TGTGCCAGCAGCTTAAACAGGGTTAGCAATCAGCCCCAGCATTTT.

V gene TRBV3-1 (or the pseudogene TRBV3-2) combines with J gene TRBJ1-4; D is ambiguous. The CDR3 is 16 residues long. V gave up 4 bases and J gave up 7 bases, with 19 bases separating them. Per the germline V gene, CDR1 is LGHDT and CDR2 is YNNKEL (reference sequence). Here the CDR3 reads CASSRSWGSWSEKLFF. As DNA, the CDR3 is TGTGCCAGCAGCCGTTCTTGGGGAAGTTGGAGTGAAAAACTGTTTTTT.